This TCR beta chain is from a study of blood T cell repertoires in COVID-19. At the level of the study: From the United States, Italy and Spain came samples of acute and convalescent COVID-19. In each case, the material was cDNA or gDNA derived from T cells, B-cell-depleted T cells, or PBMCs.

This CDR3 spans 17 amino acids. After removal of 0 bases from V and 1 base from J, the junction contained 8 bases not matched to a gene. CDR1 SGDLS and CDR2 YYNGEE come from the germline V gene. This clone is a singleton in its sample. Original handling: Amplification of reference gene primers provided the estimated nucleated cell counts. Generated by immunoSEQ multiplex PCR, the TCRdb table keeps only in-frame clones and is missing some. Clonal size and the V and J genes are those of that table, whereas D and trimming came from the DNA. The table includes approximately 260,000 clones, 90% detected once. Patients at the Seattle site were enrolled during active infection and followed longitudinally.

The sequence derives from a woman between 55 and 75 years old with COVID-19, enrolled during active disease. The specimen was peripheral blood. The chain combines TRBV9 with TRBJ2-5; 8 bases fit TRBD2. This CDR3 reads CASSVGAAGGPQETQYF. The CDR3 bases are TGTGCCAGCAGCGTAGGGGCGGCGGGGGGCCCCCAAGAGACCCAGTACTTC.